This entry is about one TCR beta chain. Germline lookup yields CDR1 SGHNT and CDR2 YENEEA. The CDR3 has 14 amino acids. V shed 5 bases and J shed 5 bases, with 13 bases lying between them. These data are taken from a study of blood T cell repertoires in COVID-19. Profiling relied on immunoSEQ multiplex PCR, and the TCRdb table lists in-frame clones only, not all of them. The sample yields a few hundred thousand clones, more than 75% seen once. This TCR was sampled from a woman aged 25 to 39 who had recovered from COVID-19. This chain links TRBV11-3 with TRBJ2-1; no clear D. Sequenced material: PBMCs or T cells enriched from blood (not recorded which). CDR3 sequence reads: CASSLGRGNNEQFF. CDR3 sequence (DNA): TGTGCCAGCAGCCTTGGCCGAGGCAACAATGAGCAGTTCTTC.